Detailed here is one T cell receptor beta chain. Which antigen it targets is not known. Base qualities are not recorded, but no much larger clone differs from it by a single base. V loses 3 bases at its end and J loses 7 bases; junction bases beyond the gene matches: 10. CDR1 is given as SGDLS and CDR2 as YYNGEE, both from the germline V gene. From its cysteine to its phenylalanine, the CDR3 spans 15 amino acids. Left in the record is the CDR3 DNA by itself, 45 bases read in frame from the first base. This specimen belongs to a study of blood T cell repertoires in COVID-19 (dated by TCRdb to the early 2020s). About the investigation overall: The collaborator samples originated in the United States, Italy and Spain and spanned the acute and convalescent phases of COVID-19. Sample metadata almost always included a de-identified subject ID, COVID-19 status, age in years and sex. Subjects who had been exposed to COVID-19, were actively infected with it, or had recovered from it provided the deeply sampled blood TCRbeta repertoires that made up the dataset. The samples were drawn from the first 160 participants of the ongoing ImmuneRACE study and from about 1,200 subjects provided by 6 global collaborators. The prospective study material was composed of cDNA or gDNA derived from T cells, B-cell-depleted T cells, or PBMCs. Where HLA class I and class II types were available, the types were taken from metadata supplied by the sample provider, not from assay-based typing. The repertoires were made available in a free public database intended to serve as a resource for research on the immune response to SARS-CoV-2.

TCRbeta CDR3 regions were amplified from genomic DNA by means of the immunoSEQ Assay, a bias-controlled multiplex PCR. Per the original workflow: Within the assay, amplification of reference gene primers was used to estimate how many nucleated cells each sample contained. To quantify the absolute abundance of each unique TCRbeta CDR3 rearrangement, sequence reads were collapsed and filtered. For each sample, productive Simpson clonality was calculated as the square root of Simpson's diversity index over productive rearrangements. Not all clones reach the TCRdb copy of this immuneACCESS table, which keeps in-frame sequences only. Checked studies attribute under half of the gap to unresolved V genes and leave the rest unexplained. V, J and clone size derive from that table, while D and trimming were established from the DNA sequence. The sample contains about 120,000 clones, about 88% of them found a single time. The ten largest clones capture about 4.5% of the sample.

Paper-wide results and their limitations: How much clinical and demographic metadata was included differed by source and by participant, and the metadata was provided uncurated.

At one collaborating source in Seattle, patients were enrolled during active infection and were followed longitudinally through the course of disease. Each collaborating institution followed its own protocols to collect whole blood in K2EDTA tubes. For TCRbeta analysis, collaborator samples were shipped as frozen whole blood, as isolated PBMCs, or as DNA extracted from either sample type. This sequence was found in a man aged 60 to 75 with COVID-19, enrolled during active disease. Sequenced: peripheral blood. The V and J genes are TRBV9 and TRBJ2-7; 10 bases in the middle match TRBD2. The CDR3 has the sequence CASSALPSGSGEQYF. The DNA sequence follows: TGTGCCAGCAGCGCCCTACCTAGCGGGAGTGGTGAGCAGTACTTC.